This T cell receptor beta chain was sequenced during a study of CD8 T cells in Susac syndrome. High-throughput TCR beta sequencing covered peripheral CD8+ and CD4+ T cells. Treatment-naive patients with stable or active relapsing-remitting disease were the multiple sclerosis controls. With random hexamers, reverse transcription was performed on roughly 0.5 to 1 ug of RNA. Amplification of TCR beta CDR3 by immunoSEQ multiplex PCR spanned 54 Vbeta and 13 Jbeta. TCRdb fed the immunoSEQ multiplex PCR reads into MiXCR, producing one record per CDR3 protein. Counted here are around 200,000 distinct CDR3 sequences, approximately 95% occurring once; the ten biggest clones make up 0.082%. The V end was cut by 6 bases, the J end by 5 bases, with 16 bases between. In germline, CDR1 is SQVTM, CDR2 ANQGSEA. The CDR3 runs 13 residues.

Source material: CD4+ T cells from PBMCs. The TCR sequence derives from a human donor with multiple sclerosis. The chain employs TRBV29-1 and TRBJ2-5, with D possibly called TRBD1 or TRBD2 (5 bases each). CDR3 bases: TGCAGCGTCATTAGGAGAGGGGTTGAGACCCAGTACTTC. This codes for CSVIRRGVETQYF.